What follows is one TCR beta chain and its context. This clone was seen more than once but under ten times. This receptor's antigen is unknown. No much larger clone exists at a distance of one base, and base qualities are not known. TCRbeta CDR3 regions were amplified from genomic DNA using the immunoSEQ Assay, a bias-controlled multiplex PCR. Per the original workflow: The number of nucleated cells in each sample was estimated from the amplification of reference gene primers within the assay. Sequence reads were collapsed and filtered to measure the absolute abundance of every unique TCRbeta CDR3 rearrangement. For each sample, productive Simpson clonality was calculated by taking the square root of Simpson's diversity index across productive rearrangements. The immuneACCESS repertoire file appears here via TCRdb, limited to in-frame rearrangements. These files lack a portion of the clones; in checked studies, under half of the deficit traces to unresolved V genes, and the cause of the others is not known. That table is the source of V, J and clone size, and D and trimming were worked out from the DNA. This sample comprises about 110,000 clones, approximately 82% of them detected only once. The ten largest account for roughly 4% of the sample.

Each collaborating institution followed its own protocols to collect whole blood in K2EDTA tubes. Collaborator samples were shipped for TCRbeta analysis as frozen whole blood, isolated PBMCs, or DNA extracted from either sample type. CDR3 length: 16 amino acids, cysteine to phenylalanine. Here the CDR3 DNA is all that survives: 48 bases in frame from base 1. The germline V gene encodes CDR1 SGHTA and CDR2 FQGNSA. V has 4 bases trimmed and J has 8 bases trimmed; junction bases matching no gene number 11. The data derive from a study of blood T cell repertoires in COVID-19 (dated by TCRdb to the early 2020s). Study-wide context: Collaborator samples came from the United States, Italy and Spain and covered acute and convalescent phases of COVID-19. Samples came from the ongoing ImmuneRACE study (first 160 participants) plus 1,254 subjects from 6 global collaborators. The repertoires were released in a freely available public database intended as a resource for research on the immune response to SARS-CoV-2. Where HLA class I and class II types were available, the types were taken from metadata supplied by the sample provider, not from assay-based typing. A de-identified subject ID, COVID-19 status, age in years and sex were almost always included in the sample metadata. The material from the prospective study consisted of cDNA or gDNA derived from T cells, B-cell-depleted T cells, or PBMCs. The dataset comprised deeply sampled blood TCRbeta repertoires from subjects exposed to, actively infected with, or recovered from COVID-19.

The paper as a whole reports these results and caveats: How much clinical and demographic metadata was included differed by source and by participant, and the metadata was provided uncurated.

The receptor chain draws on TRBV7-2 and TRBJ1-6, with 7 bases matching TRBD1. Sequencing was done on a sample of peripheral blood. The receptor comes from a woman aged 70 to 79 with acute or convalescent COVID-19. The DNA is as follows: TGTGCCAGCAGCTCAAGACTACCAGGGGGTCATTCACCCCTCCACTTT. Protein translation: CASSSRLPGGHSPLHF.